The sequence of this TCR beta chain was determined in a study of T cell repertoires in cytomegalovirus infection. Study as a whole: Both CMV infection and a matching HLA type were indicated by public TCR beta signatures.

This CDR3 region has 14 residues. Germline V gives CDR1 LGHNA, CDR2 YNFKEQ. The V and J ends lost 5 bases and 2 bases respectively, with 11 bases between them. TCRdb independently ran MiXCR on the reads; one entry per CDR3 protein. The sample lists around 750,000 distinct CDR3 sequences, approximately 32% occurring once. Worth noting for this clonotype: The antigen remains undetermined.

The study, taken as a whole, reports: The cumulative frequency of public TCR beta families identified carriers of CMV plus the relevant HLA.

Here the sequenced sample was cultured CD8+ T cells from PBMCs, taken from culture after CMV antigen stimulation. This clonotype was obtained from a human donor in good health (CMV status not recorded). Some clones in this sample may be carry-over from other donors' samples. The rearrangement joins TRBV4-2 to TRBJ2-3; no reliable D call. The DNA for the CDR3 is TGTGCCAGCAGCTCCCGGACCGTCACAGATACGCAGTATTTT. Its protein product is CASSSRTVTDTQYF.